Shown below are 21 T cell receptor beta chains from a single sample sequenced in a study of T cells after yellow fever vaccination. A single record per CDR3 protein comes from TCRdb applying MiXCR to the 5' RACE reads. The data show about 30,000 distinct CDR3 sequences, nearly 4.5% seen once. Material: CD8+ T cells sorted from PBMCs, obtained 5 days after the yellow fever booster vaccination. These TCRs come from a man under 40 who received the YFV17D yellow fever vaccine.

This clonotype has a count of ten or more. The rearrangement links TRBV3-1 to TRBJ1-5, with 7 bases that match TRBD1. Trimming took 1 base from V and 2 from J; bases not matched to a gene: 5. This CDR3 has 16 amino acids. In germline, CDR1 is LGHDT, CDR2 YNNKEL (reference sequence). The CDR3 reads CASSQVSGGGNQPQHF. In DNA form, the CDR3 reads TGTGCCAGCAGCCAAGTGTCAGGGGGTGGCAATCAGCCCCAGCATTTT.

This clonotype was counted many times. V gene TRBV23-1 combines with J gene TRBJ2-1; D gene ambiguous. TRBV23-1 carries the ORF label, with uncertain function. The CDR3 is 13 amino acids. Between the trimmed V and J ends, which lost 3 bases and 4 bases, there was a span of 7 bases. The CDR3 is CASSHYVYNEQFF. The CDR3 nucleotides are TGCGCCAGCAGTCATTACGTTTACAATGAGCAGTTCTTC.

The chain combines TRBV11-2 with TRBJ2-1, with 8 bases fitting TRBD2. After removal of 2 bases from V and 8 bases from J, the junction contained 2 bases not matched to a gene. Germline CDR1 SGHAT, CDR2 FQNNGV. CDR3 length: 13 amino acids. As DNA, the CDR3 is TGTGCCAGCAGCTTATATAGCGGGGATGAGCAGTTCTTC. Residues: CASSLYSGDEQFF.

Ten or more counts support this clonotype. This chain uses TRBV12-3 or TRBV12-4 with TRBJ2-2; maybe TRBD1 (6 bases). Trimming removed 1 base from V and 6 bases from J, with 9 bases in between. This CDR3 has 14 amino acids. The CDR3 reads CASSLGTAAGELFF. In nucleotides, the CDR3 is TGTGCCAGCAGTTTAGGGACAGCGGCCGGGGAGCTGTTTTTT.

This clonotype was seen many times. The gene calls are TRBV4-1 and TRBJ2-7, with 10 bases fitting TRBD2. This CDR3 spans 16 amino acids. Trimming took 3 bases from V and 1 from J; bases not matched to a gene: 6. Germline values: CDR1 MGHRA, CDR2 YSYEKL. CDR3 protein: CASSHLRTSGSYEQYF. As DNA, the CDR3 is TGCGCCAGCAGCCATCTTCGGACTAGCGGTTCCTACGAGCAGTACTTC.

This clonotype was recorded at least ten times. V is TRBV20-1 and J is TRBJ2-7, with D hard to call. The CDR3 length is 14 residues. CDR1 is DFQATT, CDR2 SNEGSKA, per germline (reference sequence). V was trimmed by 2 bases and J by 3 bases, leaving 14 bases between them. The CDR3 DNA sequence: TGCAGTGCTAGAAGTACTACGGTTCACTACGAGCAGTACTTC. Encoded protein: CSARSTTVHYEQYF.

Only a few counts were recorded for this clonotype. V usage is TRBV7-9 and J usage is TRBJ2-1; TRBD1 matches 8 bases. The trim removed 5 bases at V and 4 bases at J, leaving 13 bases unmatched. Germline assignment: CDR1 SEHNR and CDR2 FQNEAQ (reference sequence). The CDR3 extends over 17 amino acids. CDR3 sequence (DNA): TGTGCCAGCAGCCCACAGGGGGACGGGATGAGTTACAATGAGCAGTTCTTC. It translates to CASSPQGDGMSYNEQFF.

This clonotype was detected many times. The chain is built from TRBV10-3 and TRBJ1-2; D remains ambiguous. From germline, CDR1 is ENHRY and CDR2 SYGVKD. This CDR3 spans 12 amino acids. Trimming removed 9 bases from V and 4 bases from J, with 12 bases in between. CDR3 bases: TGTGCCATTCCCGGCCTCCTCTATGGCTACACCTTC. It is translated as CAIPGLLYGYTF.

This clonotype was observed at least ten times. V usage is TRBV27 and J usage is TRBJ2-3; 9 positions agree with TRBD2. The germline gives CDR1 MNHEY, CDR2 SMNVEV (reference sequence). J gave up 1 base and V 4 bases, and 0 bases lay outside the gene matches. The CDR3 consists of 14 residues. CDR3 amino acids: CASSWTSGTDTQYF. DNA for the CDR3: TGTGCCAGCAGTTGGACTAGCGGCACAGATACGCAGTATTTT.

This clonotype was recorded many times. The rearrangement joins TRBV28 to TRBJ2-1; D might be TRBD2 (5 bases). V was shortened by 2 bases and J by 4 bases, with 15 bases between the two germline ends. The germline V gene has CDR1 MDHEN and CDR2 SYDVKM. The CDR3 is made up of 16 amino acids. The CDR3 reads CASSLDAGLYYNEQFF. The CDR3 bases are TGTGCCAGCAGTTTAGATGCGGGTTTGTATTACAATGAGCAGTTCTTC.

This clonotype was recorded at least ten times. The chain couples TRBV9 to TRBJ2-7; D gene uncertain. CDR1 is SGDLS and CDR2 is YYNGEE in the germline V gene. Trimming removed 0 bases from V and 4 bases from J, with 14 bases in between. The CDR3 spans 15 residues. In nucleotides, the CDR3 is TGTGCCAGCAGCGTAGAAGGGTCGACTGGTTACGAGCAGTACTTC. As protein: CASSVEGSTGYEQYF.

This clonotype was observed many times. The chain joins TRBV6-5 to TRBJ2-1; 7 nucleotides agree with TRBD2. Germline CDR1 is MNHEY and CDR2 is SVGAGI. The V gene end was trimmed by 6 bases and the J gene end by 10 bases; junction bases not matched to a gene: 12. The CDR3 is 14 residues long. The CDR3 sequence: CASSHGGSLQEQFF. The CDR3 bases are TGTGCCAGCAGCCACGGCGGGAGCCTTCAAGAGCAGTTCTTC.

This clonotype was recorded many times. The chain employs TRBV9 and TRBJ1-5; 9 positions match TRBD1. The trim removed 3 bases at V and 8 bases at J, leaving 6 bases unmatched. Germline values: CDR1 SGDLS, CDR2 YYNGEE. The CDR3 extends over 14 amino acids. The CDR3 spells CASSEGQGGEPQHF. In nucleotides, the CDR3 is TGTGCCAGCAGCGAGGGACAGGGAGGGGAGCCCCAGCATTTT. The full variable domain, its missing parts supplied by reference TRBV9 and TRBJ1-5, is DSGVTQTPKHLITATGQRVTLRCSPRSGDLSVYWYQQSLDQGLQFLIQYYNGEERAKGNILERFSAQQFPDLHSELNLSSLELGDSALYFCASSEGQGGEPQHFGDGTRLSIL.

The table lists this clonotype with many counts. This rearrangement joins TRBV29-1 to TRBJ1-2; 9 bases are shared with TRBD1. CDR1 and CDR2 (germline): SQVTM, ANQGSEA. This CDR3 contains 13 residues. The trim removed 5 bases at V and 4 bases at J, leaving 5 bases unmatched. CDR3 DNA: TGCAGCGTTTTGACAGGGGGAAGCTATGGCTACACCTTC. The encoded protein is CSVLTGGSYGYTF.

Regarding this clonotype: A much more abundant neighbour one base away suggests this may be a read error. The chain recombines TRBV20-1 with TRBJ2-1; D not resolved. Germline CDR1 DFQATT, CDR2 SNEGSKA (reference sequence). This CDR3 has 13 residues. The CDR3 here is CCAREANYNEQFF. CDR3 bases: TGCTGTGCTAGAGAGGCCAACTACAATGAGCAGTTCTTC.

This clonotype was recorded many times. The V call is TRBV12-3 or TRBV12-4, the J call TRBJ2-1; TRBD2 agrees at 11 bases. Losses at the gene ends were 5 bases for V and 12 bases for J; bases not matched to a gene: 9. The CDR3 extends over 14 amino acids. The CDR3 sequence is CASSALVLAGVQFF. The CDR3 bases are TGTGCCAGCAGTGCCTTAGTACTAGCGGGAGTGCAGTTCTTC.

The sample holds many counts of this clonotype. The chain employs TRBV21-1 and TRBJ2-5; the D call of TRBD1 is as the table states it, not checked on the DNA. TRBV21-1 is a pseudogene locus. The CDR3 consists of 18 residues. CDR3 amino acids: CASSKSRPGRTSGETQYF. DNA of the CDR3: TGTGCCAGCAGCAAAAGTAGGCCGGGACGGACTTCAGGGGAGACCCAGTACTTC.

This clonotype has at least ten counts. This chain uses TRBV6-5 with TRBJ2-7, with 8 bases fitting TRBD1. The ends lost 7 bases at V and 2 bases at J; junction bases unmatched: 7. CDR3 length: 14 amino acids. The V gene's germline CDR1 is MNHEY and CDR2 SVGAGI. CDR3 sequence (DNA): TGTGCCAGCACCGAGACAGGGGTACCCTACGAGCAGTACTTC. Translating gives CASTETGVPYEQYF.

This clonotype came up many times. V usage is TRBV9 and J usage is TRBJ2-7; the D is unclear. Germline CDR1 reads SGDLS; CDR2 reads YYNGEE. The CDR3 is 13 amino acids. Trimming pared 4 bases from V and 5 bases from J, leaving 13 bases between. CDR3: CASSPSVLDEQYF. In DNA, the CDR3 is TGTGCCAGCAGCCCCTCGGTCTTGGACGAGCAGTACTTC.

This clonotype was picked up many times. The chain combines TRBV12-5 with TRBJ2-2, with 11 bases identical to TRBD2. Germline CDR1 reads LGHNT; CDR2 reads FRNRAP. CDR3 length: 17 residues. The J segment lost 2 bases and the V segment lost 3 bases, leaving 5 bases of the junction unmatched. The CDR3 sequence is CASGFLAGGINTGELFF. The CDR3 DNA sequence: TGTGCTAGTGGTTTCCTAGCGGGAGGTATAAACACCGGGGAGCTGTTTTTT.

This clonotype was recorded at least ten times. V usage is TRBV24-1 and J usage is TRBJ2-2, with D uncertain. This CDR3 comprises 13 residues. The germline V gene has CDR1 KGHDR and CDR2 SFDVKD. V was pared by 5 bases and J by 6 bases, with 9 bases between. The CDR3 DNA reads as TGTGCCACCAGTGGCCCCTATGCCGGGGAGCTGTTTTTT. As protein: CATSGPYAGELFF.